Sequencing of this TCR beta chain was carried out in a study of control samples from healthy donors and cancer patients (dated by TCRdb to about 2020). Details on this clone: Which antigen it targets is not known. Base qualities are not provided; no much larger clone lies one nucleotide away.

Libraries were prepared through the immunoSEQ multiplex PCR assay. TCRdb carries this immuneACCESS record with in-frame sequences only. Its versions omit some clonotypes, under half of them owing to an unresolved V gene in the studies checked, with the rest unexplained. A total of more than 60,000 clones appear in this sample, roughly 90% of them only once. The top ten clones comprise approximately 8.8% of the sample. As encoded in the germline V gene, CDR1 is KGHSH while CDR2 is LQKENI. Deletion took 3 bases off V and 0 bases off J, with a span of 8 bases between the germline ends. From its cysteine to its phenylalanine, the CDR3 spans 14 amino acids. Of the read, only the CDR3 DNA is kept; its 42 bases are in frame from base 1.

This TCR derives from a woman aged 45 to 65 with colorectal cancer. Input material: PBMCs. The chain is made from TRBV18 and TRBJ1-2, and possibly TRBD1, on 5 matching bases. The CDR3 protein sequence reads: CASSPTDANYGYTF. The nucleotide sequence is TGTGCCAGCTCACCGACAGACGCTAACTATGGCTACACCTTC.